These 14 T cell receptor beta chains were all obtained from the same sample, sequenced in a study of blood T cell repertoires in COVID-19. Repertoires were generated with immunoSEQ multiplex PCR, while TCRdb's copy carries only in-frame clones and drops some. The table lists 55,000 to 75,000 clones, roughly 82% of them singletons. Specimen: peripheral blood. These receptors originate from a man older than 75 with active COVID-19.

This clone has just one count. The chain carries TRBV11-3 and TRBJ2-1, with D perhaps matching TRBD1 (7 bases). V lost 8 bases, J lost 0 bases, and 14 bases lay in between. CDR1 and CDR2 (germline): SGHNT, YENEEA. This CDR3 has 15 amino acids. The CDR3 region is CASSRQGGSYNEQFF. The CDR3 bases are TGTGCCAGCTCACGACAGGGAGGCTCCTACAATGAGCAGTTCTTC.

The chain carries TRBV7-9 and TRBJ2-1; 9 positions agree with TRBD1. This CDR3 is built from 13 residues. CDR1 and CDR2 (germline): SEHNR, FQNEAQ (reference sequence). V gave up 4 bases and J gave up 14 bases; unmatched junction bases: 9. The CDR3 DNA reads TGTGCCAGCAGCTCAAACCGGGACAGGGAAGAGTTCTTC. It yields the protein CASSSNRDREEFF. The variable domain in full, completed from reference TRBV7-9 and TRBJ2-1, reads DTGVSQNPRHKITKRGQNVTFRCDPISEHNRLYWYRQTLGQGPEFLTYFQNEAQLEKSRLLSDRFSAERPKGSFSTLEIQRTEQGDSAMYLCASSSNRDREEFFGPGTRLTVL.

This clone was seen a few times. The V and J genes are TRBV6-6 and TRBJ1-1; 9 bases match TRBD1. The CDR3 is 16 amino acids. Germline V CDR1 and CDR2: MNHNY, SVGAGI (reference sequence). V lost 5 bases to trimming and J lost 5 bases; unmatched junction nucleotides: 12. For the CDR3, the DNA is TGTGCCAGCAGTCCCCTAACGGACAGGGGAAAAACTGAAGCTTTCTTT. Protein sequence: CASSPLTDRGKTEAFF.

CDR3 in amino acids: CASGGGLLHVDTQYF. The CDR3 nucleotides read TGTGCTAGTGGTGGCGGACTGCTACACGTGGATACGCAGTATTTT. The rearrangement uses TRBV12-5 and TRBJ2-3; a possible D gene is TRBD2 (5 bases). The CDR3 runs 15 residues. Germline loops: CDR1 LGHNT, CDR2 FRNRAP. Trimming shortened V by 5 bases and J by 6 bases, and 18 bases separated the two germline ends. Drawing the rest from reference TRBV12-5 and TRBJ2-3, the complete variable domain is DARVTQTPRHKVTEMGQEVTMRCQPILGHNTVFWYRQTMMQGLELLAYFRNRAPLDDSGMPKDRFSAEMPDATLATLKIQPSEPRDSAVYFCASGGGLLHVDTQYFGPGTRLTVL.

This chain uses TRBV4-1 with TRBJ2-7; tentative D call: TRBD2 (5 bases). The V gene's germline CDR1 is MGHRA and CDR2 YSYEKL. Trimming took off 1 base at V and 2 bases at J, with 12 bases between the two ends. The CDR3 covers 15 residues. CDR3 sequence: CASSQGVAPTYEQYF. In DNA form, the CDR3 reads TGCGCCAGCAGCCAAGGGGTAGCGCCGACCTACGAGCAGTACTTC.

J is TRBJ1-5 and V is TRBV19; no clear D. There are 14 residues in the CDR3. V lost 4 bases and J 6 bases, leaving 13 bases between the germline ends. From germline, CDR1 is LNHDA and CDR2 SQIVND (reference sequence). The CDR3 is CASSTSRSFQPQHF. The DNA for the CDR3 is TGTGCCAGTAGTACCTCAAGGAGCTTTCAGCCCCAGCATTTT.

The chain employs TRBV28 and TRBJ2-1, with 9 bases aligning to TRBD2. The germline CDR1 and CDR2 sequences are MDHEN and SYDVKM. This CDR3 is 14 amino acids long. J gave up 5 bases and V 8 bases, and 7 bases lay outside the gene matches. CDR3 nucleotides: TGTGCCAGCTATGGGACTAGCCCGAACAATGAGCAGTTCTTC. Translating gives CASYGTSPNNEQFF.

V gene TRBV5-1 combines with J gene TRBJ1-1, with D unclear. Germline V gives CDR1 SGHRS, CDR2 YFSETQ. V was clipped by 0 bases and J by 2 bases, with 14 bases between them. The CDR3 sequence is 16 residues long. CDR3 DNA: TGCGCCAGCAGCTTGGCGGCAGCGACGCGTAACACTGAAGCTTTCTTT. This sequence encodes CASSLAAATRNTEAFF.

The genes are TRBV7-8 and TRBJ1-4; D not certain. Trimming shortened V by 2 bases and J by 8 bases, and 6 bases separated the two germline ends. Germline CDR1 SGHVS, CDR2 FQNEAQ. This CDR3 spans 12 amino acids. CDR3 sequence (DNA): TGTGCCAGCAGCTTATTTGGCGAAAAACTGTTTTTT. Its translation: CASSLFGEKLFF.

The DNA for the CDR3 is TGTGCCAGCAGTCAGGGGGCTTTTGAAGCTTTCTTT. It translates to CASSQGAFEAFF. The chain couples TRBV2 to TRBJ1-1; TRBD1 agrees at 8 bases. V was clipped by 5 bases and J by 7 bases; unmatched bases: 3. Germline V gives CDR1 SNHLY, CDR2 FYNNEI. The CDR3 runs to 12 residues.

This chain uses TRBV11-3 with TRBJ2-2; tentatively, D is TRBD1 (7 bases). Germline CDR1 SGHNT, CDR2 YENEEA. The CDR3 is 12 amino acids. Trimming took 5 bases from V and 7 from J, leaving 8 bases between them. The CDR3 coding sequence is TGTGCCAGCAGCCAGGGGGGCGGGGAGCTGTTTTTT. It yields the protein CASSQGGGELFF.

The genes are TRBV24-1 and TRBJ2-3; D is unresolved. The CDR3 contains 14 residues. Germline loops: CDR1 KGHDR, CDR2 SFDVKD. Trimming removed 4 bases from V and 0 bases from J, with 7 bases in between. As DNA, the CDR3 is TGTGCCACCAGTGAGGCCTCTAGCACAGATACGCAGTATTTT. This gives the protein CATSEASSTDTQYF.

The CDR3 DNA reads as TGTGCCAGCAGTTTTCGGCGGGTTAAAGCTTTCTTT. As protein: CASSFRRVKAFF. The rearrangement links TRBV28 to TRBJ1-1; D is unclear. V was shortened by 3 bases and J by 9 bases, with 11 bases between the two germline ends. CDR3 length: 12 amino acids. CDR1 is MDHEN, CDR2 SYDVKM, per germline.

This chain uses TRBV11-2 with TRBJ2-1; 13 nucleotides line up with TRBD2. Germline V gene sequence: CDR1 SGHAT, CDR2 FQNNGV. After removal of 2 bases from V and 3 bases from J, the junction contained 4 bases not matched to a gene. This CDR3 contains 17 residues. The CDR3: CASSLRWTSGSYNEQFF. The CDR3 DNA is TGTGCCAGCAGCTTAAGGTGGACTAGCGGGAGCTACAATGAGCAGTTCTTC.